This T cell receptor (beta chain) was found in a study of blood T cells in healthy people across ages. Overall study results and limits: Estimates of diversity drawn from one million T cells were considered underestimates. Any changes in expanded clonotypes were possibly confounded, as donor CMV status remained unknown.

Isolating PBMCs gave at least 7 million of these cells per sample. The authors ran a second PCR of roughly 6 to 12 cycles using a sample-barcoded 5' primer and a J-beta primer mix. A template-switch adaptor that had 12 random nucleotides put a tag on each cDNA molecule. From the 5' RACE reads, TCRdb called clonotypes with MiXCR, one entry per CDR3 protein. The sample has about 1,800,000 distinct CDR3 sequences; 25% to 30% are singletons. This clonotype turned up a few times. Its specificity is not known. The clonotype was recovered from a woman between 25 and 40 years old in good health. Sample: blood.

In DNA form, the CDR3 reads TGCGCCAGCAGCTGGGGGGAGTTGGGCTACGAGCAGTACTTC. Translating gives CASSWGELGYEQYF. The rearrangement uses TRBV5-1 and TRBJ2-7; D possibly corresponds to TRBD2 (6 bases). Germline V gene lookup returns CDR1 SGHRS and CDR2 YFSETQ. V dropped 3 bases and J dropped 3 bases, with 13 bases sitting between them. This CDR3 region has 14 residues.